The next 18 T cell receptor beta chains were all read from a single sample in a study of blood T cells in healthy people across ages. A second PCR, run for 7 to 11 cycles, used a sample-barcoded 5' primer plus a J-beta primer mix. Using its own MiXCR run on the 5' RACE reads, TCRdb lists one record per CDR3 protein. The profile covers roughly 700,000 distinct CDR3 sequences, with 25% appearing a single time and 9.4% taken by the ten largest. Separately, the same data were catalogued under a study of T cells of mothers and their children.

The sequenced sample consisted of blood. All receptors come from a boy between 10 and 17 years old in good health.

This clonotype was detected only a few times. The chain couples TRBV6-5 to TRBJ1-2, with D unclear. Trimming cost V 2 bases and J 8 bases, with 15 bases left between them. The CDR3 length is 14 residues. The germline V gene encodes CDR1 MNHEY and CDR2 SVGAGI. Here the CDR3 DNA reads TGTGCCAGCAGTTACGGGCAGGCGGCACGCGGCTACACCTTC. It specifies CASSYGQAARGYTF.

The V and J genes are TRBV24-1 and TRBJ2-7, with 12 bases lining up with TRBD2. The DNA matches TRBJ2-1 better at its end, which makes the J call doubtful. The CDR3 length is 16 residues. CDR1 KGHDR and CDR2 SFDVKD come from the germline V gene. The CDR3, as DNA: TGTGCCACCAGTGATTTTACTAGCGGGGGGTTCGGTGAGCAGTTCTTC. Its translation is CATSDFTSGGFGEQFF.

J is TRBJ1-1 and V is TRBV12-3 or TRBV12-4, with a tentative D call TRBD1 (6 bases). V lost 6 bases, J lost 0 bases, and 20 bases lay in between. The CDR3 consists of 17 residues. In DNA, the CDR3 is TGTGCCAGCAGCCAATATCAGGGGTCAAGCCTGAACACTGAAGCTTTCTTT. Its translation: CASSQYQGSSLNTEAFF.

This clonotype has just a few counts. The J gene is TRBJ2-5, the V gene TRBV20-1; 7 bases are a match to TRBD2. Germline V CDR1 and CDR2: DFQATT, SNEGSKA (reference sequence). The CDR3 has 16 amino acids. Germline trimming cut 6 bases from V and 1 base from J; bases unmatched to any gene: 14. CDR3 in amino acids: CSAAPVPAGPQETQYF. The CDR3 bases are TGCAGTGCAGCCCCGGTACCAGCGGGGCCCCAAGAGACCCAGTACTTC.

The V call is TRBV28, the J call TRBJ2-7; 15 bases are shared with TRBD2. The J call may be faulty, since TRBJ2-5 better matches the DNA end. CDR3 length equals 18 residues. Looked up from germline, CDR1 is MDHEN and CDR2 is SYDVKM. CDR3 amino acids: CASSLWGTSGGQEETQYF. In nucleotides, the CDR3 is TGTGCCAGCAGTTTATGGGGGACTAGCGGGGGGCAGGAGGAGACCCAGTACTTC.

CDR3 loop: CASTEGNTEAFF. In DNA form, the CDR3 reads TGTGCCAGCACTGAAGGGAACACTGAAGCTTTCTTT. This rearrangement joins TRBV28 to TRBJ1-1; D unclear. In germline, CDR1 is MDHEN, CDR2 SYDVKM. V lost 7 bases and J 1 base, leaving 7 bases between the germline ends. The CDR3 runs 12 residues.

V is TRBV7-3 and J is TRBJ2-5, with 10 bases identical to TRBD2. The ends lost 5 bases at V and 11 bases at J; junction bases unmatched: 14. Germline lookup yields CDR1 SGHTA and CDR2 FQGTGA. This CDR3 is built from 15 residues. For the CDR3, the DNA is TGTGCCAGCAGCCCTCAAAGTGGACTAGCGGAGGAGCAGTACTTC. As protein: CASSPQSGLAEEQYF.

This rearrangement joins TRBV7-2 to TRBJ2-3; the match to TRBD2 covers 9 bases. V lost 6 bases to trimming and J lost 2 bases; unmatched junction nucleotides: 9. This CDR3 region has 16 residues. CDR1 and CDR2 (germline): SGHTA, FQGNSA. CDR3 bases: TGTGCCAGCAGGCCGTCGACTAGCGGAGACACAGATACGCAGTATTTT. This sequence encodes CASRPSTSGDTDTQYF.

V and J are TRBV2 and TRBJ1-1; no clear D. Germline V gene sequence: CDR1 SNHLY, CDR2 FYNNEI. This CDR3 comprises 14 residues. V was clipped by 7 bases and J by 1 base, with 13 bases between them. The CDR3 nucleotides read TGTGCCAGCACCTTAGCCGAACAGAACACTGAAGCTTTCTTT. Translation gives CASTLAEQNTEAFF.

The CDR3 nucleotides are TGTGCCAGTAGTACTGGGCTGCCCACCTACAATGAGCAGTTCTTC. As protein: CASSTGLPTYNEQFF. V gene TRBV19 combines with J gene TRBJ2-1; no firm D call. Per germline, CDR1 LNHDA and CDR2 SQIVND (reference sequence). The CDR3 has 15 amino acids. The V end was cut by 4 bases, the J end by 2 bases, with 12 bases between.

The V and J genes are TRBV7-9 and TRBJ1-2; D possibly corresponds to TRBD1 (6 bases). The CDR3 loop spans 15 amino acids. V shed 1 base and J shed 4 bases, with 13 bases lying between them. Germline CDR1 and CDR2: SEHNR and FQNEAQ (reference sequence). The CDR3 protein is CASSLGWQGSYGYTF. CDR3 nucleotides: TGTGCCAGCAGCTTAGGATGGCAGGGGTCCTATGGCTACACCTTC.

This clonotype has more than one count but fewer than ten. The V gene is TRBV13, the J gene TRBJ2-4; a weak D match, TRBD2 (5 bases). Per the germline V gene, CDR1 is PRHDT and CDR2 is FYEKMQ (reference sequence). V was clipped by 2 bases and J by 9 bases, with 11 bases between them. The CDR3 runs to 13 residues. CDR3 loop: CASSLREGSIQYF. The CDR3 bases are TGTGCCAGCAGCTTACGAGAGGGAAGCATTCAGTACTTC.

The table lists this clonotype with a few counts. The rearrangement uses TRBV28 and TRBJ2-7; 9 nucleotides line up with TRBD1. Germline-derived CDR1 and CDR2 are MDHEN and SYDVKM. The CDR3 length is 14 residues. V lost 4 bases to trimming and J lost 2 bases; unmatched junction nucleotides: 3. The chain's CDR3 is CASSWGDRAYEQYF. The CDR3 DNA sequence: TGTGCCAGCAGTTGGGGGGACAGGGCCTACGAGCAGTACTTC.

The chain combines TRBV12-3 or TRBV12-4 with TRBJ2-5; D gene unclear. The closer fit of TRBJ2-7 to the DNA end suggests the J call may be wrong. CDR3 length: 11 residues. CDR3 DNA sequence: TGTGCCAGCAGCAGGATCGGCGAGCAGTACTTC. This gives the protein CASSRIGEQYF.

This clonotype has more than one count but fewer than ten. The CDR3: CASSWTGGANTEAFF. CDR3 sequence (DNA): TGTGCCAGCAGCTGGACAGGGGGCGCGAACACTGAAGCTTTCTTT. This chain connects TRBV6-5 to TRBJ1-1; 11 nucleotides agree with TRBD1. Germline assignment: CDR1 MNHEY and CDR2 SVGAGI. The J segment lost 1 base and the V segment lost 6 bases, leaving 4 bases of the junction unmatched. The CDR3 covers 15 residues.

The chain carries TRBV7-2 and TRBJ2-3, with 8 bases identical to TRBD2. Losses at the gene ends were 1 base for V and 3 bases for J; bases not matched to a gene: 6. There are 16 residues in the CDR3. The germline CDR1 and CDR2 sequences are SGHTA and FQGNSA. CDR3 DNA sequence: TGTGCCAGCAGCTTAGGAGCCCAGCGGGAGACAGATACGCAGTATTTT. Its protein is CASSLGAQRETDTQYF. Full variable domain (rest looked up from reference TRBV7-2 and TRBJ2-3): GAGVSQSPSNKVTEKGKDVELRCDPISGHTALYWYRQSLGQGLEFLIYFQGNSAPDKSGLPSDRFSAERTGGSVSTLTIQRTQQEDSAVYLCASSLGAQRETDTQYFGPGTRLTVL.

This clonotype was observed a few times. This chain links TRBV11-2 with TRBJ2-5; D gene unclear. Trimming stripped 7 bases from V and 11 bases from J, with 26 bases between. The CDR3 is 15 amino acids. Germline lookup yields CDR1 SGHAT and CDR2 FQNNGV. The CDR3 protein is CASNIQGKTSGKQYF. CDR3 nucleotides: TGTGCCAGCAATATCCAAGGGAAGACCTCCGGAAAGCAGTACTTC.

This clonotype was observed once. The genes are TRBV6-4 and TRBJ1-2; tentatively, D is TRBD1 (6 bases). The CDR3 covers 14 residues. Trimming shortened V by 4 bases and J by 5 bases, and 14 bases separated the two germline ends. From germline, CDR1 is MRHNA and CDR2 SNTAGT. The CDR3, as DNA: TGTGCCAGCAGTGGAAGGACAGAACTTTATGGCTACACCTTC. Its translation is CASSGRTELYGYTF.